This TCR beta chain derives from a study of control samples from healthy donors and cancer patients. The CDR3 contains 16 residues. Germline CDR1 is SEHNR and CDR2 is FQNEAQ (reference sequence). The ends lost 5 bases at V and 11 bases at J; junction bases unmatched: 14. Clones were read by immunoSEQ multiplex PCR, and TCRdb kept only the in-frame ones, dropping some. The sample records over 45,000 clones, approximately 94% being singletons. The material sequenced was PBMCs. The chain is built from TRBV7-9 and TRBJ2-6; 8 nucleotides line up with TRBD1. This TCR derives from a man aged 25-40 years with colorectal cancer. The CDR3 DNA sequence: TGTGCCAGCAGCCCAAGGACAGGGCAGCGACCCCACGTCCTGACTTTC. As protein: CASSPRTGQRPHVLTF.